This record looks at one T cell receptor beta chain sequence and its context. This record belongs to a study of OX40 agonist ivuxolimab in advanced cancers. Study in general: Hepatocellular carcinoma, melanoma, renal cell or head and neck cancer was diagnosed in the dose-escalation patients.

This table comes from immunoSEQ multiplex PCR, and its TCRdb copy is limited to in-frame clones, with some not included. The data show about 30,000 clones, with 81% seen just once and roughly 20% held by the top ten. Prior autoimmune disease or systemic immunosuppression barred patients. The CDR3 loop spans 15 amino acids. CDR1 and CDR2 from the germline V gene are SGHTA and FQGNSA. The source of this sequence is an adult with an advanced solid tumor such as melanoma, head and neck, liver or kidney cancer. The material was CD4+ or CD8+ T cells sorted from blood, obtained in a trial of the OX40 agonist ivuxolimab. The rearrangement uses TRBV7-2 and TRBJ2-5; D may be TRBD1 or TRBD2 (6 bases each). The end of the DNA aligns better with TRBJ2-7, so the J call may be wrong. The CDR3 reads CASSLWAGGPYEQYF. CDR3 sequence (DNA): TGTGCCAGCAGCCTCTGGGCCGGGGGCCCCTACGAGCAGTACTTC.